This TCR beta chain was identified in a study of CD4+ T cells in melanoma. The method was immunoSEQ multiplex PCR; TCRdb's version includes in-frame clones alone and lacks a portion of them. The data contain 8,500 to 10,000 clones, more than 60% of them seen just once; the ten biggest clones take up 20% to 25%. Trimming removed 7 bases from V and 7 bases from J, with 25 bases in between. In germline, CDR1 is SNHLY, CDR2 FYNNEI. The length of the CDR3 is 16 residues. Sequenced: cells from a culture (not recorded whether cultured in vitro). This clonotype originated in a human donor with melanoma. This chain uses TRBV2 with TRBJ2-5; D gene uncertain. This CDR3 is CASNDARTQSTGTQYF. In DNA form, the CDR3 reads TGTGCCAGCAATGACGCGCGGACCCAGTCTACGGGGACCCAGTACTTC.